This T cell receptor beta chain is from a study of blood T cell repertoires in COVID-19. This CDR3 is 15 amino acids long. The V end was cut by 6 bases, the J end by 1 base, with 15 bases between. Germline V gene sequence: CDR1 MNHEY, CDR2 SVGAGI. Clones were sequenced by immunoSEQ multiplex PCR, and TCRdb holds only the in-frame ones, with some missing. The table includes about 320,000 clones, 85% detected once. The J gene is TRBJ1-1, the V gene TRBV6-5; possible D gene TRBD1, 5 bases. Sequenced: PBMCs or T cells enriched from blood (not recorded which). The TCR sequence derives from a woman aged 25 to 39 who had been exposed to COVID-19. The CDR3 DNA reads as TGTGCCAGCAGATCACCGGACACTTGGAACACTGAAGCTTTCTTT. This gives the protein CASRSPDTWNTEAFF.